The next 13 T cell receptor beta chains were all read from a single sample in a study of T cells after posttransplantation cyclophosphamide listed by TCRdb under 2016. Preparation of the library involved the immunoSEQ multiplex PCR assay. TCRdb took over this immuneACCESS table, retaining in-frame rearrangements with V and J assigned. Such tables are incomplete; in checked studies, under half of the missing clones stem from an unresolved V gene, and the remainder is unexplained. Recorded for this sample are about 24,000 clones; about 84% of them occurred a single time. The ten biggest clones cover around 6.9% of the sample. The sample was PBMCs. Receptors were obtained from a woman aged 55-69 years with a blood cancer, CMV-positive, and with a related stem cell donor.

The chain couples TRBV27 to TRBJ2-2; 7 bases align to TRBD2. The V and J ends lost 0 bases and 5 bases, in that order; junction bases with no gene match: 6. This CDR3 has 16 amino acids. From germline, CDR1 is MNHEY and CDR2 SMNVEV (reference sequence). The CDR3 DNA is TGTGCCAGCAGTTTATCGATCCCAGCGGGGACCGGGGAGCTGTTTTTT. Its translation: CASSLSIPAGTGELFF.

The chain employs TRBV18 and TRBJ1-1, with a tentative D call TRBD1 (5 bases). The CDR3 runs 15 residues. Germline CDR1 is KGHSH and CDR2 is LQKENI. Trimming shortened V by 0 bases and J by 5 bases, and 13 bases separated the two germline ends. This CDR3 is CASSPPSRGRTEAFF. Here the CDR3 DNA reads TGTGCCAGCTCACCACCGTCAAGGGGTCGGACTGAAGCTTTCTTT.

The rearrangement uses TRBV7-9 and TRBJ2-4; the D gene is possibly TRBD1 (6 bases). This CDR3 is built from 14 residues. V lost 1 base to trimming and J lost 5 bases, with 9 bases between them. Germline V gene sequence: CDR1 SEHNR, CDR2 FQNEAQ (reference sequence). The CDR3 DNA sequence: TGTGCCAGCAGCTTAGGGACAGTACAAAACATTCAGTACTTC. Protein: CASSLGTVQNIQYF.

This clone is large in the sample. The J gene is TRBJ2-1, the V gene TRBV6-1; 9 bases are shared with TRBD2. From germline, CDR1 is MNHNS and CDR2 SASEGT. This CDR3 is built from 14 residues. Trimming removed 6 bases from V and 4 bases from J; junction bases left unmatched: 4. The chain's CDR3 is CASRLAGPYNEQFF. CDR3 nucleotides: TGTGCCAGCAGGCTAGCGGGACCGTACAATGAGCAGTTCTTC.

The J gene is TRBJ2-1, the V gene TRBV5-6; D is ambiguous. The V end lost 4 bases, the J end lost 2 bases, and 16 bases lay between the germline ends. Per the germline V gene, CDR1 is SGHDT and CDR2 is YYEEEE. This CDR3 region has 16 residues. CDR3 DNA sequence: TGTGCCAGCAGCACCACGAGGTTGGTGGCCTACAATGAGCAGTTCTTC. Translated: CASSTTRLVAYNEQFF.

The chain recombines TRBV20-1 with TRBJ1-1; the match to TRBD1 covers 7 bases. This CDR3 region has 11 residues. Per germline, CDR1 DFQATT and CDR2 SNEGSKA (reference sequence). This CDR3 reads CRGQSGGEAFF. In DNA, the CDR3 is TGCAGGGGACAATCAGGGGGGGAAGCTTTCTTT.

This clone rates as medium-sized. The chain joins TRBV6-1 to TRBJ2-7, with D perhaps TRBD2 (6 bases). CDR3 length: 10 amino acids. Germline CDR1 is MNHNS and CDR2 is SASEGT. Deletions cut 10 bases from V and 6 bases from J, with 10 bases between. CDR3 amino acids: CATNGGEQYF. The CDR3 DNA sequence: TGTGCCACCAACGGGGGCGAGCAGTACTTC.

The chain combines TRBV19 with TRBJ1-3; D uncertain. Per the germline V gene, CDR1 is LNHDA and CDR2 is SQIVND (reference sequence). The CDR3 is made up of 15 amino acids. Trimming removed 6 bases at V and 0 bases at J, with 12 bases between. The CDR3 sequence is CASRAGLSSGNTIYF. DNA for the CDR3: TGTGCCAGTAGGGCAGGTCTTAGCTCTGGAAACACCATATATTTT. Full variable domain (missing parts from reference TRBV19 and TRBJ1-3): DGGITQSPKYLFRKEGQNVTLSCEQNLNHDAMYWYRQDPGQGLRLIYYSQIVNDFQKGDIAEGYSVSREKKESFPLTVTSAQKNPTAFYLCASRAGLSSGNTIYFGEGSWLTVV.

The gene calls are TRBV5-6 and TRBJ1-2; weak D call: TRBD1 (6 bases). The CDR3 contains 14 residues. V lost 3 bases and J lost 7, with 16 bases in between. In germline, CDR1 is SGHDT, CDR2 YYEEEE. CDR3 amino acids: CASSWGQFPSGYTF. In DNA form, the CDR3 reads TGTGCCAGCAGCTGGGGACAATTCCCGAGTGGCTACACCTTC.

This clone has only a few counts. V and J are TRBV9 and TRBJ2-1, with 7 bases aligning to TRBD2. CDR3 size: 15 residues. The V and J ends lost 0 bases and 5 bases, in that order; junction bases with no gene match: 5. CDR1 is SGDLS and CDR2 is YYNGEE in the germline V gene. The CDR3 loop reads CASSVEASGHNEQFF. Written as DNA, the CDR3 is TGTGCCAGCAGCGTAGAGGCTAGCGGACACAATGAGCAGTTCTTC.

The V gene is TRBV18, the J gene TRBJ2-1; 7 bases fit TRBD2. CDR1 and CDR2 (germline): KGHSH, LQKENI. The CDR3 is 14 amino acids. V lost 3 bases, J lost 5 bases, and 4 bases stayed unmatched. The CDR3 sequence: CASSPLLADNEQFF. The CDR3 DNA reads TGTGCCAGCTCACCGCTTCTAGCGGACAATGAGCAGTTCTTC.

This rearrangement joins TRBV7-2 to TRBJ2-7; 11 bases map to TRBD2. This CDR3 is built from 14 residues. Germline V CDR1 and CDR2: SGHTA, FQGNSA. The J segment lost 5 bases and the V segment lost 2 bases, leaving 2 bases of the junction unmatched. The CDR3 protein is CASSLTSGRNEQYF. CDR3 in DNA: TGTGCCAGCAGCTTAACTAGCGGGAGAAACGAGCAGTACTTC.

The V and J genes are TRBV2 and TRBJ1-4; no firm D call. The CDR3 totals 15 residues. V was pared by 0 bases and J by 0 bases, with 5 bases between. Germline V gene sequence: CDR1 SNHLY, CDR2 FYNNEI. The chain's CDR3 is CASSEAPATNEKLFF. The CDR3 nucleotides read TGTGCCAGCAGTGAAGCCCCCGCAACTAATGAAAAACTGTTTTTT.